This TCR beta chain was documented in a study of cytomegalovirus exposure and HLA in healthy donors. Researchers ran the PCR with 60 Vbeta and 13 Jbeta primers. The method was immunoSEQ multiplex PCR; TCRdb's version includes in-frame clones alone and lacks a portion of them. The sample shows roughly 100,000 clones, around 15% of them seen only once. Germline assignment: CDR1 MNHNS and CDR2 SASEGT. This CDR3 has 15 residues. V gave up 2 bases and J gave up 2 bases; unmatched junction bases: 0. With regard to this clone: The antigen is undetermined.

Whole-study results and caveats: In all likelihood, a cluster of highly shared sequence variants was a sequencing artifact. Later analysis identified several of the most significant clusters that appeared linked to common viral pathogens. For TCR beta chains, V- and J-gene trimming was later linked to a missense DCLRE1C variant.

The TCR comes from a female donor in good health and CMV-seronegative. The chain employs TRBV6-1 and TRBJ2-5, with 12 bases fitting TRBD2. The sequenced sample was PBMCs. The CDR3 loop reads CASSELAGGQETQYF. The CDR3 DNA is TGTGCCAGCAGTGAACTAGCGGGAGGGCAAGAGACCCAGTACTTC.